One sample yielded the 17 T cell receptor beta chains listed below, sequenced in a study of technical replicates of blood from a handful of donors. Here immunoSEQ multiplex PCR was the method, and the copy in TCRdb shows in-frame clones only, minus some. The sample lists about 79,000 clones; approximately 94% were seen once. Specimen: T cells isolated from PBMCs. Receptors were obtained from a human donor in good health.

The gene calls are TRBV5-6 and TRBJ2-7; D unresolved. The germline V gene has CDR1 SGHDT and CDR2 YYEEEE. The CDR3 is 14 residues long. The V end was cut by 4 bases, the J end by 1 base, with 12 bases between. The CDR3 DNA reads as TGTGCCAGCAGCACCGCAGGTATTTCCTACGAGCAGTACTTC. Protein: CASSTAGISYEQYF.

This clone appeared a single time. The chain employs TRBV6-1 and TRBJ1-5; a possible D gene is TRBD1 (6 bases). The CDR3 runs to 17 residues. V was cut by 2 bases and J by 0 bases, with 14 bases left in between. Germline CDR1 reads MNHNS; CDR2 reads SASEGT. Here the CDR3 DNA reads TGTGCCAGCAGTGAAAACCCCGGGACATCTAGCAATCAGCCCCAGCATTTT. This encodes CASSENPGTSSNQPQHF.

The chain employs TRBV6-5 and TRBJ1-2; 7 nucleotides align to TRBD1. The CDR3 is 13 residues long. Germline V lookup: CDR1 MNHEY, CDR2 SVGAGI. Trimming cost V 5 bases and J 4 bases; bases outside gene matches: 4. CDR3 sequence reads: CASSLDRTYGYTF. The CDR3 coding sequence is TGTGCCAGCAGTCTGGACAGGACCTATGGCTACACCTTC.

This clone was recorded once. J is TRBJ2-3 and V is TRBV27; 11 positions agree with TRBD2. V shed 3 bases, J shed 3 bases, and the junction held 2 bases outside the gene matches. Germline-derived CDR1 and CDR2 are MNHEY and SMNVEV (reference sequence). The CDR3 is made up of 15 amino acids. DNA for the CDR3: TGTGCCAGCAGTTTCGGACTAGCGGGTACAGATACGCAGTATTTT. Its translation is CASSFGLAGTDTQYF.

V is TRBV2 and J is TRBJ2-7; D is uncertain. CDR1 and CDR2 (germline): SNHLY, FYNNEI. This CDR3 region has 14 residues. V lost 1 base, J lost 2 bases, and 9 bases lay in between. The CDR3 spells CASSEGQAAYEQYF. The CDR3, as DNA: TGTGCCAGCAGTGAAGGGCAGGCCGCCTACGAGCAGTACTTC. Based on the CDR3 plus reference TRBV2 and TRBJ2-7, the full variable domain is EPEVTQTPSHQVTQMGQEVILRCVPISNHLYFYWYRQILGQKVEFLVSFYNNEISEKSEIFDDQFSVERPDGSNFTLKIRSTKLEDSAMYFCASSEGQAAYEQYFGPGTRLTVT.

This chain links TRBV2 with TRBJ1-2; D remains unclear. Germline CDR1 SNHLY, CDR2 FYNNEI. The V end was cut by 7 bases, the J end by 4 bases, with 16 bases between. This CDR3 is 14 amino acids long. CDR3 nucleotides: TGTGCCAGCACCCGAGAGAAGGGAGGCTATGGCTACACCTTC. It encodes CASTREKGGYGYTF.

The chain uses TRBV19 and TRBJ2-1; weak D call: TRBD2 (7 bases). Germline V gene data show CDR1 as LNHDA and CDR2 as SQIVND (reference sequence). Trimming took off 3 bases at V and 7 bases at J, with 19 bases between the two ends. This CDR3 region has 16 residues. The CDR3 nucleotides read TGTGCCAGTAGTATTTTCGGCAGGGGAGGGTTGAATGAGCAGTTCTTC. Residues: CASSIFGRGGLNEQFF.

The chain is built from TRBV10-1 and TRBJ2-3; 9 bases match TRBD2. V was clipped by 6 bases and J by 1 base; unmatched bases: 8. CDR1 WNHNN and CDR2 SYGVQD come from the germline V gene (reference sequence). CDR3 length: 16 residues. DNA for the CDR3: TGCGCCAGCAGCCCTGGGGGCGGGGGGGGCACAGATACGCAGTATTTT. This codes for CASSPGGGGGTDTQYF.

The rearrangement joins TRBV6-1 to TRBJ1-2, with D unresolved. Germline assignment: CDR1 MNHNS and CDR2 SASEGT. This CDR3 comprises 13 residues. The germline V and J ends were trimmed by 1 base and 8 bases, with 11 bases remaining between them. This chain's CDR3 is CASSEGRESGYTF. The DNA of the CDR3 is TGTGCCAGCAGTGAAGGCCGGGAGAGCGGCTACACCTTC.

The CDR3 nucleotides read TGCGCCAGCAGCCCGGGACAGTCGAAATATGGCTACACCTTC. Protein product: CASSPGQSKYGYTF. This chain uses TRBV4-1 with TRBJ1-2; TRBD1 matches at 7 bases. The V and J ends lost 4 bases and 5 bases, in that order; junction bases with no gene match: 7. This CDR3 is built from 14 residues. Germline lookup yields CDR1 MGHRA and CDR2 YSYEKL.

The rearrangement uses TRBV11-2 and TRBJ1-3, with D possibly matching TRBD1 (6 bases). CDR1 is SGHAT and CDR2 is FQNNGV in the germline V gene. The CDR3 covers 16 residues. Trimming cost V 1 base and J 3 bases, with 13 bases left between them. The CDR3 bases are TGTGCCAGCAGCTTAGGCCCCCAACAGGGTGGAAACACCATATATTTT. Translating gives CASSLGPQQGGNTIYF.

The gene calls are TRBV7-9 and TRBJ2-3; 7 bases align to TRBD1. This CDR3 is built from 17 residues. Per germline, CDR1 SEHNR and CDR2 FQNEAQ (reference sequence). Trimming at V came to 5 bases and at J to 1 base, leaving 12 bases not matched to a gene. This CDR3 reads CASSPRTGLRGTDTQYF. The CDR3 DNA reads as TGTGCCAGCAGCCCTAGGACAGGATTAAGGGGCACAGATACGCAGTATTTT.

This clone has a handful of counts. In DNA form, the CDR3 reads TGTGCCAGCAGATCAAAGGCAGGGTGGTACGAGCAGTACTTC. Translation: CASRSKAGWYEQYF. The V and J genes are TRBV7-3 and TRBJ2-7; TRBD1 is a possible D gene (5 bases). CDR1 SGHTA and CDR2 FQGTGA come from the germline V gene. Trimming left V 6 bases short and J 4 bases short, with 16 bases between. The CDR3 is 14 amino acids.

The rearrangement uses TRBV27 and TRBJ2-7; 9 nucleotides align to TRBD1. The CDR3 spans 14 residues. V shed 4 bases and J 2 bases; nucleotides not matched to a gene: 3. Per the germline V gene, CDR1 is MNHEY and CDR2 is SMNVEV (reference sequence). Written as DNA, the CDR3 is TGTGCCAGCAGTTACTACAGGGGGCCCTACGAGCAGTACTTC. Encoded protein: CASSYYRGPYEQYF.

This chain joins TRBV13 and TRBJ2-7, with 9 positions matching TRBD2. The CDR3 runs 20 residues. Trimming cost V 5 bases and J 0 bases; bases outside gene matches: 20. Germline-derived CDR1 and CDR2 are PRHDT and FYEKMQ (reference sequence). The CDR3 DNA sequence: TGTGCCAGCAGCCCCACCCCGGGTAGCGGGGGTACCCTTTTCTCCTACGAGCAGTACTTC. It codes for CASSPTPGSGGTLFSYEQYF.

This clone appeared a single time. The J gene is TRBJ2-7, the V gene TRBV6-4; D is possibly TRBD1 (5 bases). There are 14 residues in the CDR3. V lost 4 bases to trimming and J lost 6 bases, with 16 bases between them. The germline V gene encodes CDR1 MRHNA and CDR2 SNTAGT. The CDR3 nucleotides are TGTGCCAGCAGTGTGCAGGGTGGGCAGGGCGAGCAGTACTTC. Its translation: CASSVQGGQGEQYF.

The chain has TRBV6-1 and TRBJ1-1, with unresolved D. Germline CDR1 is MNHNS and CDR2 is SASEGT. V was cut by 2 bases and J by 7 bases, with 8 bases left in between. There are 12 residues in the CDR3. Here the CDR3 reads CASSEPNHEAFF. In DNA form, the CDR3 reads TGTGCCAGCAGTGAACCCAATCATGAAGCTTTCTTT.